This T cell receptor (beta chain) was sequenced for a study of blood T cell repertoires in COVID-19. Some clones are missing from TCRdb's copy, which holds only in-frame ones; the method was immunoSEQ multiplex PCR. Counted here are under 300,000 clones, about four fifths occurring once; the ten biggest clones make up approximately 3.2%. This CDR3 is 15 amino acids long. V shed 4 bases and J 3 bases; nucleotides not matched to a gene: 9. Germline lookup yields CDR1 SGHRS and CDR2 YFSETQ. V is TRBV5-1 and J is TRBJ2-5; TRBD2 matches at 7 bases. Sequences were obtained from peripheral blood. This clonotype was obtained from a woman between 18 and 29 years old with acute or convalescent COVID-19. CDR3 nucleotide sequence: TGCGCCAGCAGCACTACTAGCGCCTCGAAAGAGACCCAGTACTTC. Protein sequence: CASSTTSASKETQYF.